These 23 T cell receptor beta chains were sequenced from one sample in a study of blood T cell repertoires in COVID-19 (TCRdb year 2020). The receptor library was made with the immunoSEQ multiplex PCR assay. The table was pulled from immuneACCESS by TCRdb, which kept in-frame rearrangements only. Such tables lose some clones; where checked, under half of the loss comes from unresolved V genes, and the rest has no known cause. Present in this sample are tens of thousands of clones, 88% of which were seen just once. Roughly 4.6% of the sample lies in the top ten. The material sequenced was peripheral blood. Receptor source: a human donor in a cohort sampled during active COVID-19.

The chain employs TRBV30 and TRBJ1-5; TRBD1 might be the D (6 bases). The ends were cut back, 1 base at V and 5 bases at J, with 15 bases in the middle. CDR1 is GTSNPN, CDR2 SVGIG, per germline (reference sequence). This CDR3 contains 15 residues. DNA for the CDR3: TGTGCCTGGAGTGGGACTGGGGCAGGGGATCAGCCCCAGCATTTT. It is translated as CAWSGTGAGDQPQHF. Drawing the rest from reference TRBV30 and TRBJ1-5, the complete variable domain is SQTIHQWPATLVQPVGSPLSLECTVEGTSNPNLYWYRQAAGRGLQLLFYSVGIGQISSEVPQNLSASRPQDRQFILSSKKLLLSDSGFYLCAWSGTGAGDQPQHFGDGTRLSIL.

The chain recombines TRBV5-1 with TRBJ2-4; the D gene is possibly TRBD1 (5 bases). Germline lookup yields CDR1 SGHRS and CDR2 YFSETQ. The CDR3 extends over 16 amino acids. V lost 4 bases and J lost 2, with 16 bases in between. CDR3 amino acids: CASSTDGHPSKNIQYF. DNA for the CDR3: TGCGCCAGCAGCACGGATGGACACCCGTCCAAAAACATTCAGTACTTC.

The chain employs TRBV15 and TRBJ2-1, with TRBD1 matching 8 bases. V gave up 8 bases and J gave up 1 base; unmatched junction bases: 4. From germline, CDR1 is LNHNV and CDR2 YYDKDF (reference sequence). This CDR3 contains 14 residues. The CDR3: CATATGGSYNEQFF. CDR3 bases: TGTGCCACCGCCACAGGGGGGTCCTACAATGAGCAGTTCTTC. Filled out from reference TRBV15 and TRBJ2-1, the complete variable domain reads DAMVIQNPRYQVTQFGKPVTLSCSQTLNHNVMYWYQQKSSQAPKLLFHYYDKDFNNEADTPDNFQSRRPNTSFCFLDIRSPGLGDTAMYLCATATGGSYNEQFFGPGTRLTVL.

The J gene is TRBJ1-6, the V gene TRBV3-1 (or the pseudogene TRBV3-2), with 7 bases aligning to TRBD1. The CDR3 runs to 15 residues. Germline-derived CDR1 and CDR2 are LGHDT and YNNKEL (reference sequence). J was trimmed by 7 bases and V by 5 bases; bases with no gene match: 8. DNA for the CDR3: TGTGCCAGCAGCAAAGGACAGGTGTTGAATTCACCCCTCCACTTT. Translating gives CASSKGQVLNSPLHF.

The chain has TRBV10-3 and TRBJ1-2; D unclear. The CDR3 sequence is 16 residues long. Germline assignment: CDR1 ENHRY and CDR2 SYGVKD. V dropped 7 bases and J dropped 0 bases, with 18 bases sitting between them. The CDR3 loop is CAINPSGVLANYGYTF. The DNA for the CDR3 is TGTGCCATCAACCCTTCGGGAGTCCTAGCTAACTATGGCTACACCTTC.

This chain links TRBV19 with TRBJ2-1, with 7 bases that match TRBD2. The V and J ends lost 4 bases and 9 bases, in that order; junction bases with no gene match: 0. CDR3 length: 11 amino acids. Per the germline V gene, CDR1 is LNHDA and CDR2 is SQIVND (reference sequence). The CDR3 sequence: CASSSGGEQFF. The DNA of the CDR3 is TGTGCCAGTAGTAGCGGGGGTGAGCAGTTCTTC.

Note on this clone: One junction end does not reproduce the germline sequence, and a read error may be involved. The J gene is TRBJ2-7, the V gene TRBV5-1; perhaps TRBD2 as D (5 bases). There are 14 residues in the CDR3. Germline V gene sequence: CDR1 SGHRS, CDR2 YFSETQ. This chain's CDR3 is CTSKRASGTYEQYF. The CDR3 region has the DNA TGCACCAGCAAACGGGCTTCGGGAACCTACGAGCAGTACTTC.

The chain combines TRBV28 with TRBJ2-7; D gene ambiguous. Germline CDR1 MDHEN, CDR2 SYDVKM. CDR3 size: 16 residues. V was pared by 5 bases and J by 0 bases, with 17 bases between. The CDR3 DNA reads TGTGCCAGCAGTCCCCCGGGTCTCCTGGGCTCCTACGAGCAGTACTTC. Its protein is CASSPPGLLGSYEQYF.

This chain links TRBV30 with TRBJ2-5; 11 bases map to TRBD2. The CDR3 has 15 residues. V dropped 2 bases and J dropped 5; count of bases not matched to a gene: 7. Germline V CDR1 and CDR2: GTSNPN, SVGIG (reference sequence). The CDR3 DNA follows: TGTGCCTGGAGTCCTCTAGCGGGAGGTCGGGAGACCCAGTACTTC. This sequence encodes CAWSPLAGGRETQYF.

The chain uses TRBV5-5 and TRBJ2-7, with TRBD2 as a possible D gene (5 bases). The CDR3 is 15 amino acids. CDR1 and CDR2 from the germline V gene are SGHKS and YYEKEE (reference sequence). V was clipped by 4 bases and J by 2 bases, with 16 bases between them. Here the CDR3 DNA reads TGTGCCAGCAGCCCCCCCCAGCGGAGAACCTACGAGCAGTACTTC. It encodes CASSPPQRRTYEQYF.

The V gene is TRBV5-6, the J gene TRBJ2-5; D might be TRBD1 (6 bases). The CDR3 consists of 14 residues. CDR1 is SGHDT, CDR2 YYEEEE, per germline. The V end was cut by 4 bases, the J end by 2 bases, with 12 bases between. In DNA form, the CDR3 reads TGTGCCAGCAGCCGCATTGGACAGCAAGAGACCCAGTACTTC. This codes for CASSRIGQQETQYF. Full variable domain (remainder filled in from reference TRBV5-6 and TRBJ2-5): DAGVTQSPTHLIKTRGQQVTLRCSPKSGHDTVSWYQQALGQGPQFIFQYYEEEERQRGNFPDRFSGHQFPNYSSELNVNALLLGDSALYLCASSRIGQQETQYFGPGTRLLVL.

The rearrangement links TRBV20-1 to TRBJ2-7; perhaps TRBD2 as D (6 bases). V was cut by 7 bases and J by 4 bases, with 11 bases left in between. The CDR3 sequence is 11 residues long. Looked up from germline, CDR1 is DFQATT and CDR2 is SNEGSKA (reference sequence). The DNA of the CDR3 is TGCAGTGGGGGCAGCGGGTACGAGCAGTACTTC. This encodes CSGGSGYEQYF.

This chain joins TRBV5-6 and TRBJ2-7; the match to TRBD2 covers 10 bases. Per the germline V gene, CDR1 is SGHDT and CDR2 is YYEEEE. V lost 4 bases, J lost 2 bases, and 6 bases stayed unmatched. The CDR3 has 15 amino acids. CDR3 sequence reads: CASSQRTSGTYEQYF. In DNA form, the CDR3 reads TGTGCCAGCAGCCAAAGGACTAGCGGAACCTACGAGCAGTACTTC. Variable domain in full (rest from reference TRBV5-6 and TRBJ2-7): DAGVTQSPTHLIKTRGQQVTLRCSPKSGHDTVSWYQQALGQGPQFIFQYYEEEERQRGNFPDRFSGHQFPNYSSELNVNALLLGDSALYLCASSQRTSGTYEQYFGPGTRLTVT.

This sequence joins TRBV29-1 and TRBJ1-2; D uncertain. V was trimmed by 6 bases and J by 0 bases, leaving 11 bases between them. From germline, CDR1 is SQVTM and CDR2 ANQGSEA. The CDR3 covers 13 residues. The CDR3: CSVAKGANYGYTF. The CDR3, as DNA: TGCAGCGTCGCAAAGGGAGCTAACTATGGCTACACCTTC.

The chain couples TRBV18 to TRBJ2-2, with 9 bases lining up with TRBD1. V gave up 1 base and J gave up 3 bases; unmatched junction bases: 0. This CDR3 is built from 15 residues. Germline V CDR1 and CDR2: KGHSH, LQKENI. CDR3 amino acids: CASSPRDRDTGELFF. In nucleotides, the CDR3 is TGTGCCAGCTCACCACGGGACAGGGACACCGGGGAGCTGTTTTTT.

J is TRBJ2-1 and V is TRBV7-2; TRBD2 matches at 9 bases. Germline CDR1 and CDR2: SGHTA and FQGNSA. The CDR3 has 15 residues. The V gene end was trimmed by 4 bases and the J gene end by 5 bases; junction bases not matched to a gene: 6. This CDR3 reads CASSSLAGWDNEQFF. The CDR3 DNA reads as TGTGCCAGCAGCTCCCTAGCGGGATGGGACAATGAGCAGTTCTTC.

The gene calls are TRBV23-1 and TRBJ2-3, with 7 bases identical to TRBD2. TRBV23-1 is labeled an ORF, and its function is uncertain. The CDR3 runs to 18 residues. V trimming: 1 base; J trimming: 0 bases; junction bases outside the gene matches: 10. In DNA form, the CDR3 reads TGCGCCAGCAGTCAATTCCGGGACTATTCGTCTAGCACAGATACGCAGTATTTT. Translating gives CASSQFRDYSSSTDTQYF.

This clone is a singleton in its sample. The chain carries TRBV11-2 and TRBJ2-1; 8 bases are shared with TRBD2. J gave up 7 bases and V 0 bases, and 8 bases lay outside the gene matches. The CDR3 totals 16 residues. Per the germline V gene, CDR1 is SGHAT and CDR2 is FQNNGV. Here the CDR3 reads CASSLDSSGSGNEQFF. CDR3 DNA: TGTGCCAGCAGCTTAGATTCAAGCGGGAGCGGGAATGAGCAGTTCTTC. The variable domain in full, with the rest retrieved from reference TRBV11-2 and TRBJ2-1, is EAGVAQSPRYKIIEKRQSVAFWCNPISGHATLYWYQQILGQGPKLLIQFQNNGVVDDSQLPKDRFSAERLKGVDSTLKIQPAKLEDSAVYLCASSLDSSGSGNEQFFGPGTRLTVL.

CDR3 sequence: CASSEGLADNLNTGELFF. The CDR3 DNA reads as TGTGCCAGCAGTGAGGGACTAGCGGACAACCTGAACACCGGGGAGCTGTTTTTT. J is TRBJ2-2 and V is TRBV2, with 11 bases identical to TRBD2. CDR1 and CDR2 from the germline V gene are SNHLY and FYNNEI. The CDR3 is made up of 18 amino acids. The ends lost 3 bases at V and 1 base at J; junction bases unmatched: 7.

The chain couples TRBV3-1 (or the pseudogene TRBV3-2) to TRBJ2-3, with 12 bases identical to TRBD2. The CDR3 contains 15 residues. Germline assignment: CDR1 LGHDT and CDR2 YNNKEL (reference sequence). Losses at the gene ends were 3 bases for V and 4 bases for J; bases not matched to a gene: 2. In DNA form, the CDR3 reads TGTGCCAGCAGCCAGACTAGCGGGAGAGCAGATACGCAGTATTTT. It encodes CASSQTSGRADTQYF.

The V gene is TRBV2, the J gene TRBJ2-3; 9 bases are shared with TRBD2. The CDR3 covers 15 residues. After removal of 7 bases from V and 4 bases from J, the junction contained 9 bases not matched to a gene. Looked up from germline, CDR1 is SNHLY and CDR2 is FYNNEI. CDR3 DNA: TGTGCCAGCACCGCCCTAGCGGGAAATGCAGATACGCAGTATTTT. It encodes CASTALAGNADTQYF. Looking up the rest from reference TRBV2 and TRBJ2-3 gives the full variable domain: EPEVTQTPSHQVTQMGQEVILRCVPISNHLYFYWYRQILGQKVEFLVSFYNNEISEKSEIFDDQFSVERPDGSNFTLKIRSTKLEDSAMYFCASTALAGNADTQYFGPGTRLTVL.

This clone has only one observation. This chain connects TRBV11-2 to TRBJ2-7, with D maybe TRBD1 (6 bases). Germline values: CDR1 SGHAT, CDR2 FQNNGV. Trimming pared 4 bases from V and 2 bases from J, leaving 15 bases between. The CDR3 contains 15 residues. The CDR3 spells CASSSPRGRPYEQYF. CDR3 sequence (DNA): TGTGCCAGCAGCTCCCCCAGGGGTAGGCCCTACGAGCAGTACTTC.

The chain links TRBV19 to TRBJ1-5, with D unresolved. V lost 5 bases and J lost 5, with 16 bases in between. This CDR3 spans 15 amino acids. The germline V gene encodes CDR1 LNHDA and CDR2 SQIVND (reference sequence). The CDR3 loop reads CASSSPLRNHQPQHF. In nucleotides, the CDR3 is TGTGCCAGTAGTTCCCCCCTCAGGAATCATCAGCCCCAGCATTTT.